This T cell receptor beta chain was sequenced in a study of Ad26.COV2.S vaccination and SARS-CoV-2 variants. A note on this clone: Its specificity is not known.

The germline V gene encodes CDR1 GTSNPN and CDR2 SVGIG (reference sequence). Trimming left V 5 bases short and J 0 bases short, with 11 bases between. This CDR3 has 13 residues. Study-wide results and limits: Vaccine and placebo recipients had comparable breadth of non-spike TCRs. Analyses that measured TCR breadth and depth may have underestimated total T cell responses.

Treatment specified: about 20 received Ad26.COV2.S at low or high dose, single or two shots; about 5 received placebo; per-sample allocation not given. At day 63 after the first vaccine or placebo injection, samples were drawn. At a Boston site, the person donating was an adult of 18-55 years. Participants' vaccine, an Ad26 vector, delivered Wuhan-strain SARS-CoV-2 spike. Data came from immunoSEQ multiplex PCR; TCRdb stores just in-frame clones and leaves some out. This table holds 300,000 to 500,000 clones, 88% found once. This specimen was peripheral blood, taken in a trial of Ad26.COV2.S vaccine versus placebo. The gene calls are TRBV30 and TRBJ2-7, with a tentative D call TRBD2 (5 bases). The clonotype was recovered from a person between 18 and 59 years old who received the Ad26.COV2.S COVID-19 vaccine or a placebo. Written as DNA, the CDR3 is TGTGCCTGGTCCCGCGGGTTCTCCTACGAGCAGTACTTC. Protein product: CAWSRGFSYEQYF.